Listed below are T cell receptor beta chains from one sample, sequenced in a study of T cells after yellow fever vaccination. TCRdb analysed the 5' RACE reads with MiXCR anew, one entry per CDR3 protein. The sample has around 350,000 distinct CDR3 sequences, about 9.9% seen once. Specimen: PBMCs, collected on the day of the first yellow fever vaccination. These receptors were taken from a man aged 18 to 30 who received the YFV17D yellow fever vaccine. Both conserved end residues are part of each CDR3. D genes are given only for firm matches. Not all rows give a size; the values are once, few, many and, for expanded clones, a class.

V	D	J	size	CDR3	DNA
TRBV4-2	.	TRBJ2-4	few	CASSQDWGRALAKNIQYF	TGTGCCAGCAGCCAAGATTGGGGAAGGGCCCTCGCCAAAAACATTCAGTACTTC
TRBV5-1	TRBD1	TRBJ1-4	many	CASSSQGAQGEKLFF	TGCGCCAGCAGCTCCCAGGGGGCCCAGGGTGAAAAACTGTTTTTT
TRBV5-1	.	TRBJ2-5	many	CASSFTDWEETQYF	TGCGCCAGCAGCTTTACGGACTGGGAAGAGACCCAGTACTTC
TRBV28	TRBD2	TRBJ2-5	many	CASSLLTSGGRGTQYF	TGTGCCAGCAGTTTATTGACTAGCGGGGGAAGAGGGACCCAGTACTTC
TRBV20-1	TRBD1	TRBJ1-4	.	CSARDSGTGGEKLFF	TGCAGTGCTAGAGATTCTGGGACAGGGGGTGAAAAACTGTTTTTT
TRBV6-5	TRBD1	TRBJ2-7	.	CASSYGQVGREQYF	TGTGCCAGCAGTTACGGACAGGTAGGAAGAGAGCAGTACTTC
TRBV7-2	.	TRBJ2-2	few	CASGLGPRGTGELFF	TGTGCCAGCGGATTAGGGCCCCGGGGCACCGGGGAGCTGTTTTTT
TRBV5-1	.	TRBJ2-2	few	CASSPPGVTNTGELFF	TGCGCCAGCAGCCCGCCCGGGGTGACGAACACCGGGGAGCTGTTTTTT
TRBV28	.	TRBJ1-5	.	CASSLWAGGFDNQPQHF	TGTGCCAGCAGTTTATGGGCGGGAGGGTTCGACAATCAGCCCCAGCATTTT
TRBV27	.	TRBJ2-6	.	CASSLGSAGANVLTF	TGTGCCAGCAGTTTAGGCTCAGCTGGGGCCAACGTCCTGACTTTC
TRBV5-4	.	TRBJ1-1	.	CASRLQRNTEAFF	TGTGCCAGCAGACTCCAGAGGAACACTGAAGCTTTCTTT
TRBV7-2	.	TRBJ1-5	.	CASSSRGGFYSNQPQHF	TGTGCCAGCAGCTCCCGGGGCGGGTTTTATAGCAATCAGCCCCAGCATTTT
TRBV5-1	.	TRBJ2-2	.	CASKTDNTGELFF	TGCGCCAGCAAGACCGATAACACCGGGGAGCTGTTTTTT
TRBV5-1	.	TRBJ2-1	few	CASSLGGDRWEQFF	TGCGCCAGCAGCTTGGGGGGGGACAGATGGGAGCAGTTCTTC
TRBV12-3/TRBV12-4	.	TRBJ2-1	many	CASSLYRLGNEQFF	TGTGCCAGCAGTTTATATCGACTCGGGAATGAGCAGTTCTTC
TRBV7-2	TRBD2	TRBJ2-3	many	CASSLPASGGGEDTQYF	TGTGCCAGCAGCTTACCGGCTAGCGGGGGGGGTGAAGATACGCAGTATTTT
TRBV20-1	.	TRBJ1-1	few	CSAREGSTGGAEAFF	TGCAGTGCTAGAGAAGGGTCAACGGGAGGGGCTGAAGCTTTCTTT
TRBV18	TRBD1	TRBJ2-1	few	CASSPGQGIVVWFF	TGTGCCAGCTCGCCTGGACAGGGAATAGTTGTCTGGTTCTTC
TRBV5-1	TRBD2	TRBJ2-5	few	CASSLEAGGNEETQYF	TGCGCCAGCAGCTTGGAAGCGGGGGGTAACGAGGAGACCCAGTACTTC
TRBV3-1	.	TRBJ2-7	few	CASSPNPTSSYEQYF	TGTGCCAGCAGCCCTAACCCGACAAGCTCCTACGAGCAGTACTTC
TRBV6-1	.	TRBJ2-7	many	CASTELTEQYF	TGTGCCAGCACAGAATTAACCGAGCAGTACTTC
TRBV28	TRBD1	TRBJ2-7	few	CASRTTGGYEQYF	TGTGCCAGCAGAACAACAGGGGGCTACGAGCAGTACTTC
TRBV4-2	.	TRBJ2-4	.	CASSQGASGSLLDLAKNIQYF	TGTGCCAGCAGCCAAGGTGCTTCAGGGTCACTCCTTGACCTAGCCAAAAACATTCAGTACTTC
TRBV20-1	.	TRBJ2-7	.	CSARSVSSYEQYF	TGCAGTGCTAGATCGGTTAGCTCCTACGAGCAGTACTTC
TRBV5-5	.	TRBJ1-3	many	CASSSLGGVRRNTIYF	TGTGCCAGCAGCTCCCTGGGCGGGGTGCGGAGAAACACCATATATTTT
TRBV6-6	.	TRBJ2-1	few	CASTPGGDEQFF	TGTGCCAGCACTCCAGGGGGGGATGAGCAGTTCTTC
TRBV5-1	TRBD1	TRBJ1-1	.	CASSMDRETEAFF	TGCGCCAGCAGCATGGACAGGGAAACTGAAGCTTTCTTT
TRBV27	.	TRBJ2-5	.	CASSLIGSPEETQYF	TGTGCCAGCAGTTTAATCGGAAGCCCGGAGGAGACCCAGTACTTC
TRBV6-2/TRBV6-3	.	TRBJ1-5	.	CASSYSTAMGNQPQHF	TGTGCCAGCAGTTACTCGACAGCGATGGGAAATCAGCCCCAGCATTTT
TRBV28	TRBD1	TRBJ2-1	.	CASTLYQGAGNEQFF	TGTGCCAGCACCCTTTACCAGGGGGCAGGAAATGAGCAGTTCTTC
TRBV6-5	TRBD2	TRBJ2-1	.	CASSYSASGAYNEQFF	TGTGCCAGCAGTTACTCCGCTAGCGGGGCCTACAATGAGCAGTTCTTC
TRBV5-1	.	TRBJ2-1	few	CASSFSGDRNEQFF	TGCGCCAGCAGCTTCTCCGGCGACAGAAATGAGCAGTTCTTC
TRBV5-1	.	TRBJ2-4	many	CASSLTSGAPLAKNIQYF	TGCGCCAGCAGCTTGACTAGTGGGGCCCCCCTAGCCAAAAACATTCAGTACTTC
TRBV12-3/TRBV12-4	.	TRBJ1-2	few	CASSFRGISGYTF	TGTGCCAGCAGTTTTAGGGGGATTTCTGGCTACACCTTC
TRBV3-1	.	TRBJ2-5	few	CASSQDLREETQYF	TGTGCCAGCAGCCAAGATCTCCGGGAAGAGACCCAGTACTTC
TRBV7-2	.	TRBJ2-1	.	CASSLTRGGEQFF	TGTGCCAGCAGTTTGACGAGGGGCGGTGAGCAGTTCTTC
TRBV6-5	.	TRBJ1-5	.	CASSRLGQPQHF	TGTGCCAGCAGTCGCCTTGGTCAGCCCCAGCATTTT
TRBV12-3/TRBV12-4	.	TRBJ1-1	.	CASTISLNTEAFF	TGTGCCAGCACCATCAGCCTGAACACTGAAGCTTTCTTT
TRBV12-3/TRBV12-4	TRBD1	TRBJ2-7	few	CASTGQGTSYEQYF	TGTGCCAGCACCGGACAGGGGACCTCCTACGAGCAGTACTTC
TRBV9	TRBD2	TRBJ2-1	.	CASSAKRDWSNEQFF	TGTGCCAGCAGCGCGAAGCGGGACTGGTCAAATGAGCAGTTCTTC
TRBV9	.	TRBJ2-3	.	CASSVLGLGDTQYF	TGTGCCAGCAGCGTACTAGGTCTTGGAGATACGCAGTATTTT
TRBV29-1	.	TRBJ1-4	few	CSTSSTNEKLFF	TGCAGCACGTCCTCAACTAATGAAAAACTGTTTTTT
TRBV3-1	.	TRBJ2-7	few	CASRPTELSYEQYF	TGTGCCAGCAGACCGACAGAACTCTCCTACGAGCAGTACTTC
TRBV9	.	TRBJ1-4	.	CASSVTDKNEKLFF	TGTGCCAGCAGCGTTACGGACAAAAATGAAAAACTGTTTTTT
TRBV20-1	.	TRBJ1-3	many	CSAREGSSGNTIYF	TGCAGTGCTAGAGAGGGCAGCTCTGGAAACACCATATATTTT
TRBV12-3/TRBV12-4	.	TRBJ2-7	few	CASPGPYYEQYF	TGTGCCAGCCCGGGACCCTACTACGAGCAGTACTTC
TRBV10-3	TRBD1	TRBJ1-2	.	CAISEPGQVPHGYTF	TGTGCCATCAGTGAGCCCGGACAGGTCCCCCACGGCTACACCTTC
TRBV7-6	.	TRBJ1-6	few	CASSLQNSPLHF	TGTGCCAGCAGCCTACAGAATTCACCCCTCCACTTT
TRBV12-3/TRBV12-4	TRBD1	TRBJ2-1	.	CASSFLGGSSDEQFF	TGTGCCAGCAGTTTCTTAGGGGGCAGCTCCGATGAGCAGTTCTTC
TRBV6-2/TRBV6-3	.	TRBJ2-1	many	CASRRDVGHLSYNEQFF	TGTGCCAGCAGGCGAGACGTGGGACACCTCTCCTACAATGAGCAGTTCTTC
TRBV11-2	TRBD2	TRBJ2-1	few	CASSSVAGHYNEQFF	TGTGCCAGCAGCTCAGTAGCGGGCCACTACAATGAGCAGTTCTTC
TRBV18	.	TRBJ2-1	.	CASSRTVGNEQFF	TGTGCCAGCTCACGGACAGTTGGCAATGAGCAGTTCTTC
TRBV12-3/TRBV12-4	.	TRBJ1-5	many	CASSFLGSNQPQHF	TGTGCCAGCAGTTTTTTAGGGAGCAATCAGCCCCAGCATTTT